A selection of T cell receptor beta chains follows, all from one sample in a study of breast tumors, draining lymph nodes, adjacent tissues. TCRdb re-called the multiplex PCR reads with MiXCR, one entry per CDR3 protein. The sample records fewer than 200,000 distinct CDR3 sequences, roughly 30% being singletons. Specimen: axillary lymph node tissue. These TCRs come from a female donor with breast cancer. Some clones in this sample may be carry-over from other donors' samples. CDR3s include the opening cysteine and the closing phenylalanine or tryptophan. Each record gives: CDR3 DNA, CDR3 protein, D gene, clone size, J gene, V gene. D genes are given only for firm matches. Clone sizes are given selectively: once, few, many, or a class where the clone is expanded.

cdr3_nt: TGCGCCAGCAGTGCAGGACAGGGGGCTTCACCCCTCCACTTT; cdr3_aa: CASSAGQGASPLHF; d_call: TRBD1; clone_size: NA; j_call: TRBJ1-6; v_call: TRBV10-2
cdr3_nt: TGCAGTGCTAGCGAGACAGGGAATGGCGGGGGAGTCTCCTACAATGAGCAGTTCTTC; cdr3_aa: CSASETGNGGGVSYNEQFF; d_call: NA; clone_size: NA; j_call: TRBJ2-1; v_call: TRBV20-1
cdr3_nt: TGTGCCAGCAGCGCACCCGGGCCCCGGTATCCACCCCTCCACTTT; cdr3_aa: CASSAPGPRYPPLHF; d_call: NA; clone_size: many; j_call: TRBJ1-6; v_call: TRBV7-9
cdr3_nt: TGTGCCAGCAGTGGCCTTCACCCTCCAGGGGCCAACGTCCTGACTTTC; cdr3_aa: CASSGLHPPGANVLTF; d_call: NA; clone_size: NA; j_call: TRBJ2-6; v_call: TRBV2
cdr3_nt: TGTGCCACCAGCAGAGGCAGGGGTGGGAACTACGAGCAGTACTTC; cdr3_aa: CATSRGRGGNYEQYF; d_call: NA; clone_size: NA; j_call: TRBJ2-7; v_call: TRBV15
cdr3_nt: TGTGCCAGCAGCTCGGGAGCGGGGCAGGACACCGGGGAGCTGTTTTTT; cdr3_aa: CASSSGAGQDTGELFF; d_call: TRBD2; clone_size: NA; j_call: TRBJ2-2; v_call: TRBV7-2
cdr3_nt: TGTGCCAGCAGCTTAGCGTTGGGACAGGGGGCGACTGAAGCTTTCTTT; cdr3_aa: CASSLALGQGATEAFF; d_call: TRBD1; clone_size: NA; j_call: TRBJ1-1; v_call: TRBV7-9
cdr3_nt: TGCGCCAGCAGCTTAACAGCGTCTAACTATGGCTACACCATATATTTT; cdr3_aa: CASSLTASNYGYTIYF; d_call: NA; clone_size: NA; j_call: TRBJ1-3; v_call: TRBV5-1
cdr3_nt: TGCAGCGTGGAACAGGGGGCTCGACAGACCCAGCATTTT; cdr3_aa: CSVEQGARQTQHF; d_call: TRBD1; clone_size: NA; j_call: TRBJ1-5; v_call: TRBV29-1
cdr3_nt: TGTGCCAGCAGCCCGGAGGCAGGGACCCAGTACTTC; cdr3_aa: CASSPEAGTQYF; d_call: NA; clone_size: NA; j_call: TRBJ2-5; v_call: TRBV3-1
cdr3_nt: TGTGCCAGCAGCCCTTACACCACCGGGAAGAAAGTATTAGAGGATAATTCACCCCTCCACTTT; cdr3_aa: CASSPYTTGKKVLEDNSPLHF; d_call: NA; clone_size: NA; j_call: TRBJ1-6; v_call: TRBV7-3
cdr3_nt: TGTGCCAGTAGTCCGGACCGGGACGGATCCTACGAACAGTACTTC; cdr3_aa: CASSPDRDGSYEQYF; d_call: NA; clone_size: NA; j_call: TRBJ2-7; v_call: TRBV19
cdr3_nt: TGCAGTGCTAGGGAGCAGGGATTCAGCTACACCTTC; cdr3_aa: CSAREQGFSYTF; d_call: NA; clone_size: NA; j_call: TRBJ1-2; v_call: TRBV20-1
cdr3_nt: TGTGCCAGTAGAGGGGACAGGACTGAAGCTTTCTTT; cdr3_aa: CASRGDRTEAFF; d_call: TRBD1; clone_size: NA; j_call: TRBJ1-1; v_call: TRBV19
cdr3_nt: TGCGCCAGCAGCCGCGGGACAGGGTACACTGAAGCTTTCTTT; cdr3_aa: CASSRGTGYTEAFF; d_call: TRBD1; clone_size: few; j_call: TRBJ1-1; v_call: TRBV4-1
cdr3_nt: TGTGCCATCACCGACGTCGGTGAAGCTTTCTTT; cdr3_aa: CAITDVGEAFF; d_call: NA; clone_size: NA; j_call: TRBJ1-1; v_call: TRBV10-3
cdr3_nt: TGTGCCAGCGGAGGGCTAGCGGGAGCTAGTAATGAGCAGTTCTTC; cdr3_aa: CASGGLAGASNEQFF; d_call: TRBD2; clone_size: many; j_call: TRBJ2-1; v_call: TRBV7-8
cdr3_nt: TGCAGTGCTACTGACAGTTACTCCTATAATTCACCCCTCCACTTT; cdr3_aa: CSATDSYSYNSPLHF; d_call: NA; clone_size: many; j_call: TRBJ1-6; v_call: TRBV20-1
cdr3_nt: TGTGCCAGCAGTAAATGGGACACGTCCTACGAGCAGTACTTC; cdr3_aa: CASSKWDTSYEQYF; d_call: NA; clone_size: many; j_call: TRBJ2-7; v_call: TRBV2
cdr3_nt: TGTGCCAGCAGCGTAGCTTTAGGCCTCCAAGAGACCCAGTACTTC; cdr3_aa: CASSVALGLQETQYF; d_call: NA; clone_size: many; j_call: TRBJ2-5; v_call: TRBV9
cdr3_nt: TGTGCCAGCAGCTCGAACAGGGGGCGCGACTATGGCTACACCTTC; cdr3_aa: CASSSNRGRDYGYTF; d_call: TRBD1; clone_size: many; j_call: TRBJ1-2; v_call: TRBV5-8
cdr3_nt: TGTGCCAGCAGCTTTGGGGTGAGGAGGGAAGGAATAGCGGGAATGGAGACCCAGTACTTC; cdr3_aa: CASSFGVRREGIAGMETQYF; d_call: TRBD2; clone_size: many; j_call: TRBJ2-5; v_call: TRBV7-9
cdr3_nt: TGTGCCAGCTCACCTATGGGCAGGGGCACAGATACGCAGTATTTT; cdr3_aa: CASSPMGRGTDTQYF; d_call: NA; clone_size: few; j_call: TRBJ2-3; v_call: TRBV18
cdr3_nt: TGTGCCACCCAGACACCTGGAAACACCATATATTTT; cdr3_aa: CATQTPGNTIYF; d_call: NA; clone_size: many; j_call: TRBJ1-3; v_call: TRBV10-3
cdr3_nt: TGTGCCAGCAGCTTGGGGGGTGGGGTATCAGGGAAGGATACGCAGTATTTT; cdr3_aa: CASSLGGGVSGKDTQYF; d_call: NA; clone_size: many; j_call: TRBJ2-3; v_call: TRBV5-8
cdr3_nt: TGTGCCAGCAGTTTATACCCCAGCGGGGGAGAGACCCAGTACTTC; cdr3_aa: CASSLYPSGGETQYF; d_call: TRBD2; clone_size: NA; j_call: TRBJ2-5; v_call: TRBV27
cdr3_nt: TGTGCCAGCAGCACAGGGGTAAGGGAGACCCAGTACTTC; cdr3_aa: CASSTGVRETQYF; d_call: TRBD1; clone_size: NA; j_call: TRBJ2-5; v_call: TRBV7-9
cdr3_nt: TGTGCCAGCAGCTGGGGAGGAGGTGGGTCTACAAGCTATGGCTACACCTTC; cdr3_aa: CASSWGGGGSTSYGYTF; d_call: NA; clone_size: many; j_call: TRBJ1-2; v_call: TRBV7-9
cdr3_nt: TGTGCCAGCAGCGAAAGGGACAGGGGGGAGCTGTTTTTT; cdr3_aa: CASSERDRGELFF; d_call: TRBD1; clone_size: once; j_call: TRBJ2-2; v_call: TRBV12-3/TRBV12-4
cdr3_nt: TGTGCCAGTAGTACGGGCAGGACAGGGGCAGGGGGCGGACCCTATAATTCACCCCTCCACTTT; cdr3_aa: CASSTGRTGAGGGPYNSPLHF; d_call: TRBD1; clone_size: once; j_call: TRBJ1-6; v_call: TRBV19
cdr3_nt: TGTGCCAGCAGCGTAGGGGGTATCTATGGCTACACCTTC; cdr3_aa: CASSVGGIYGYTF; d_call: NA; clone_size: many; j_call: TRBJ1-2; v_call: TRBV9
cdr3_nt: TGTGCCAGTAGTATTCGGGATACAGGGGGCGGCAATCAGCCCCAGCATTTT; cdr3_aa: CASSIRDTGGGNQPQHF; d_call: TRBD1; clone_size: NA; j_call: TRBJ1-5; v_call: TRBV19
cdr3_nt: TGTGCCACCCGCCCGGTTAGCCCCAAGACCCAGTACTTC; cdr3_aa: CATRPVSPKTQYF; d_call: NA; clone_size: many; j_call: TRBJ2-5; v_call: TRBV6-5
cdr3_nt: TGTGCCAGCGAGGGAGTCCGTCTTTTAAATTCACCCCTCCACTTT; cdr3_aa: CASEGVRLLNSPLHF; d_call: NA; clone_size: many; j_call: TRBJ1-6; v_call: TRBV6-1
cdr3_nt: TGTGCCAGCAGCCAAGAGGCAGGGACTAGCACAGATACGCAGTATTTT; cdr3_aa: CASSQEAGTSTDTQYF; d_call: NA; clone_size: NA; j_call: TRBJ2-3; v_call: TRBV14
cdr3_nt: TGTGCTGGCCGAATCCAGGGGACCGCAGGACATGGCTACACCTTC; cdr3_aa: CAGRIQGTAGHGYTF; d_call: NA; clone_size: many; j_call: TRBJ1-2; v_call: TRBV19
cdr3_nt: TGCAGTGCTAGGGACAGGGGTTACTATGGGGCCAACGTCCTGACTTTC; cdr3_aa: CSARDRGYYGANVLTF; d_call: TRBD1; clone_size: many; j_call: TRBJ2-6; v_call: TRBV20-1
cdr3_nt: TGCGCCAGCAGCCTGAGGACACTAGCGAACACCGGGGAGCTGTTTTTT; cdr3_aa: CASSLRTLANTGELFF; d_call: NA; clone_size: NA; j_call: TRBJ2-2; v_call: TRBV5-1
cdr3_nt: TGTGCCAGCAGCCCAGTTGAGGGAAACACCATATATTTT; cdr3_aa: CASSPVEGNTIYF; d_call: NA; clone_size: many; j_call: TRBJ1-3; v_call: TRBV7-9
cdr3_nt: TGCAGTGCGACTCCGGGGGTTAGCGGGATTGACGGGGAGCTGTTTTTT; cdr3_aa: CSATPGVSGIDGELFF; d_call: TRBD2; clone_size: many; j_call: TRBJ2-2; v_call: TRBV20-1
cdr3_nt: TGTGCCAGCAGCTTAGTCGGCCTGGCACCCGATAATGGCTACACCTTC; cdr3_aa: CASSLVGLAPDNGYTF; d_call: NA; clone_size: few; j_call: TRBJ1-2; v_call: TRBV11-2
cdr3_nt: NA; cdr3_aa: CSASSGQTLYGYTFGSGNEKLFF; d_call: NA; clone_size: once; j_call: TRBJ1-4; v_call: TRBV20-1
cdr3_nt: TGTGCCAGCAGCCCGCGACAGTTATCCTACAATGAGCAGTTCTTC; cdr3_aa: CASSPRQLSYNEQFF; d_call: NA; clone_size: many; j_call: TRBJ2-1; v_call: TRBV7-8
cdr3_nt: TGTGCCAGCAGGGGGACTCAGAGCTCCTACAATGAGCAGTTCTTC; cdr3_aa: CASRGTQSSYNEQFF; d_call: NA; clone_size: many; j_call: TRBJ2-1; v_call: TRBV6-6
cdr3_nt: TGTGCCACCAGTGGATCGCTCAGCGGGGGGAGTGAGCAGTTCTTC; cdr3_aa: CATSGSLSGGSEQFF; d_call: TRBD2; clone_size: many; j_call: TRBJ2-1; v_call: TRBV24-1
cdr3_nt: TGTGCCATCAGTGCAACCCCCGACACGTCCACAGATACGCAGTATTTT; cdr3_aa: CAISATPDTSTDTQYF; d_call: NA; clone_size: many; j_call: TRBJ2-3; v_call: TRBV10-3
cdr3_nt: TGTGCCAGCAGCTTAGGGAGTAGTTCCGCGAACACCGGGGAGCTGTTTTTT; cdr3_aa: CASSLGSSSANTGELFF; d_call: NA; clone_size: NA; j_call: TRBJ2-2; v_call: TRBV28
cdr3_nt: TGCGCCAGCAGCCCGAGCGTAGGGGGAGAAAACATTCAGTACTTC; cdr3_aa: CASSPSVGGENIQYF; d_call: NA; clone_size: NA; j_call: TRBJ2-4; v_call: TRBV4-1
cdr3_nt: TGCAGCGCCCTTAAGGGCACACCTACCTACGAGCAGTACTTC; cdr3_aa: CSALKGTPTYEQYF; d_call: NA; clone_size: many; j_call: TRBJ2-7; v_call: TRBV29-1
cdr3_nt: TGTGCCAGCAGCCAAGGGCCGGGGGCTCGGACTGAAGCTTTCTTT; cdr3_aa: CASSQGPGARTEAFF; d_call: NA; clone_size: NA; j_call: TRBJ1-1; v_call: TRBV3-1
cdr3_nt: TGTGCCAGCAGTCACCCCCAGGAAGACATTTATGGCTACACCTTC; cdr3_aa: CASSHPQEDIYGYTF; d_call: NA; clone_size: few; j_call: TRBJ1-2; v_call: TRBV6-2/TRBV6-3
cdr3_nt: TGCAGTGCCAACCTAATCCAGACAGGGGGAGACTATGGCTACACCTTC; cdr3_aa: CSANLIQTGGDYGYTF; d_call: TRBD1; clone_size: many; j_call: TRBJ1-2; v_call: TRBV20-1